These 25 T cell receptor beta chains were sequenced from one sample in a study of OX40 agonist ivuxolimab in advanced cancers. TCRdb's table, derived via immunoSEQ multiplex PCR, lists solely in-frame clones and lacks some. The sample contains some 86,000 clones, 87% of which appear only once. Sequenced here: CD4+ or CD8+ T cells sorted from blood, sampled in a trial of the OX40 agonist ivuxolimab. These receptors all stem from an adult with an advanced solid tumor such as melanoma, head and neck, liver or kidney cancer.

This clone was counted only a few times. The V call is TRBV5-1, the J call TRBJ2-3; D is possibly TRBD1 or TRBD2 (5 bases each). CDR3 length: 15 amino acids. Germline lookup yields CDR1 SGHRS and CDR2 YFSETQ. V was pared by 4 bases and J by 6 bases, with 18 bases between. DNA of the CDR3: TGCGCCAGCAGCCCAGGGACCTCTCCTGGGGATACGCAGTATTTT. Amino acid sequence: CASSPGTSPGDTQYF.

V gene TRBV7-2 combines with J gene TRBJ1-5; 11 nucleotides match TRBD1. CDR1 is SGHTA and CDR2 is FQGNSA in the germline V gene. The CDR3 consists of 14 residues. V was clipped by 5 bases and J by 7 bases; unmatched bases: 4. The CDR3 sequence: CASSGTGGGQPQHF. CDR3 DNA: TGTGCCAGCAGCGGGACAGGGGGGGGACAGCCCCAGCATTTT.

This clone was counted only a few times. The rearrangement links TRBV4-1 to TRBJ1-5, with D unclear. Germline CDR1 is MGHRA and CDR2 is YSYEKL. V gave up 3 bases and J gave up 5 bases, with 20 bases separating them. The CDR3 totals 17 residues. The CDR3 coding sequence is TGCGCCAGCAGCCACCCTACCCCGGGAGCCGGGCATCAGCCCCAGCATTTT. Protein sequence: CASSHPTPGAGHQPQHF.

Only one count was recorded for this clone. CDR3 in DNA: TGTGCCAGCACCACTCCCTCCTACGAGCAGTACTTC. Translating it yields CASTTPSYEQYF. The rearrangement joins TRBV7-2 to TRBJ2-7; D unresolved. The CDR3 extends over 12 amino acids. CDR1 is SGHTA and CDR2 is FQGNSA in the germline V gene. Trimming removed 7 bases from V and 0 bases from J, with 7 bases in between.

The rearrangement uses TRBV5-1 and TRBJ2-5; D is perhaps TRBD1 or TRBD2 (5 bases each). V gave up 0 bases and J gave up 7 bases, with 16 bases separating them. Germline lookup yields CDR1 SGHRS and CDR2 YFSETQ. The CDR3 is 15 residues long. In nucleotides, the CDR3 is TGCGCCAGCAGCTTGGAATCCCGGGGCCGGGGGACCCAGTACTTC. Translating it yields CASSLESRGRGTQYF. The variable domain in full, completed from reference TRBV5-1 and TRBJ2-5, reads KAGVTQTPRYLIKTRGQQVTLSCSPISGHRSVSWYQQTPGQGLQFLFEYFSETQRNKGNFPGRFSGRQFSNSRSEMNVSTLELGDSALYLCASSLESRGRGTQYFGPGTRLLVL.

The gene calls are TRBV28 and TRBJ1-2; the D is unclear. Germline-derived CDR1 and CDR2 are MDHEN and SYDVKM. The V and J ends lost 6 bases and 5 bases respectively, with 16 bases between them. The CDR3 length is 14 residues. The DNA of the CDR3 is TGTGCCAGCAGGCCCAATTGGGTTTCTTATGGCTACACCTTC. Translated: CASRPNWVSYGYTF.

The J gene is TRBJ2-5, the V gene TRBV2; D gene ambiguous. Trimming stripped 7 bases from V and 5 bases from J, with 17 bases between. This CDR3 has 14 residues. In germline, CDR1 is SNHLY, CDR2 FYNNEI. CDR3 sequence reads: CASKRDGSRETQYF. CDR3 sequence (DNA): TGTGCCAGCAAACGAGACGGATCCCGGGAGACCCAGTACTTC.

Remarks on this clone: The sample has other DNA sequences that encode this CDR3 too. This chain connects TRBV11-1 to TRBJ1-1; D is unresolved. Germline-derived CDR1 and CDR2 are SGHAT and FQDESV (reference sequence). This CDR3 has 13 residues. The germline V and J ends were trimmed by 5 bases and 0 bases, with 7 bases remaining between them. The CDR3 bases are TGTGCCAGCAGCCTCGAATTGAACACTGAAGCTTTCTTT. Its protein is CASSLELNTEAFF. Based on the CDR3 plus reference TRBV11-1 and TRBJ1-1, the full variable domain is EAEVAQSPRYKITEKSQAVAFWCDPISGHATLYWYRQILGQGPELLVQFQDESVVDDSQLPKDRFSAERLKGVDSTLKIQPAELGDSAMYLCASSLELNTEAFFGQGTRLTVV.

The chain uses TRBV7-2 and TRBJ2-3, with TRBD2 matching over 8 bases. CDR3 length: 15 residues. V shed 1 base and J 3 bases; nucleotides not matched to a gene: 3. The V gene's germline CDR1 is SGHTA and CDR2 FQGNSA. CDR3 region: CASSLVASGTDTQYF. For the CDR3, the DNA is TGTGCCAGCAGCTTAGTCGCTAGCGGGACAGATACGCAGTATTTT.

V is TRBV18 and J is TRBJ2-7; no clear D. CDR1 and CDR2 (germline): KGHSH, LQKENI. This CDR3 has 13 residues. V was cut by 4 bases and J by 4 bases, with 11 bases left in between. CDR3 amino acids: CASSRGTPYEQYF. CDR3 DNA sequence: TGTGCCAGCTCACGCGGCACCCCGTACGAGCAGTACTTC.

The CDR3 here is CASSQALRLAGVSNTGELFF. The CDR3 DNA reads TGCGCCAGCAGCCAAGCATTACGTCTAGCGGGAGTCTCGAACACCGGGGAGCTGTTTTTT. The chain links TRBV4-1 to TRBJ2-2; 10 bases align to TRBD2. CDR1 and CDR2 (germline): MGHRA, YSYEKL. This CDR3 is built from 20 residues. V lost 1 base, J lost 0 bases, and 11 bases stayed unmatched.

The rearrangement joins TRBV6-5 to TRBJ1-4; D is possibly TRBD1 (5 bases). The germline V gene encodes CDR1 MNHEY and CDR2 SVGAGI. V lost 0 bases to trimming and J lost 4 bases, with 9 bases between them. This CDR3 has 15 residues. CDR3 nucleotides: TGTGCCAGCAGTTACTCAGGGGCCTATAATGAAAAACTGTTTTTT. This codes for CASSYSGAYNEKLFF.

The chain is built from TRBV30 and TRBJ1-5; D gene unclear. The CDR3 loop spans 13 amino acids. Germline CDR1 and CDR2: GTSNPN and SVGIG (reference sequence). The ends were cut back, 2 bases at V and 2 bases at J, with 7 bases in the middle. CDR3 protein: CAWSIGRNQPQHF. The DNA for the CDR3 is TGTGCCTGGAGTATAGGGCGCAATCAGCCCCAGCATTTT. Variable domain in full (rest from reference TRBV30 and TRBJ1-5): SQTIHQWPATLVQPVGSPLSLECTVEGTSNPNLYWYRQAAGRGLQLLFYSVGIGQISSEVPQNLSASRPQDRQFILSSKKLLLSDSGFYLCAWSIGRNQPQHFGDGTRLSIL.

This clone was found a few times. This chain links TRBV9 with TRBJ1-6; 7 bases align to TRBD1. The CDR3 is 16 amino acids. V shed 0 bases and J 7 bases; nucleotides not matched to a gene: 7. The germline V gene encodes CDR1 SGDLS and CDR2 YYNGEE. CDR3 sequence: CASSVGGGRGNSPLHF. CDR3 nucleotides: TGTGCCAGCAGCGTAGGAGGGGGCAGGGGGAATTCACCCCTCCACTTT.

This clone was seen a single time. In DNA, the CDR3 is TGTGCCAGCAGCCTCTTTGGGGGGGGGCAGTTCTTC. It translates to CASSLFGGGQFF. The V gene is TRBV7-2, the J gene TRBJ2-1; 7 bases match TRBD2. There are 12 residues in the CDR3. Germline V gives CDR1 SGHTA, CDR2 FQGNSA. With 5 bases clipped from V and 12 bases from J, the junction kept 7 bases outside the gene matches. Looking up the rest from reference TRBV7-2 and TRBJ2-1 gives the full variable domain: GAGVSQSPSNKVTEKGKDVELRCDPISGHTALYWYRQSLGQGLEFLIYFQGNSAPDKSGLPSDRFSAERTGGSVSTLTIQRTQQEDSAVYLCASSLFGGGQFFGPGTRLTVL.

The chain recombines TRBV27 with TRBJ1-5; perhaps TRBD1 as D (5 bases). The CDR3 sequence is 13 residues long. With 2 bases removed from V and 15 bases from J, the gap between germline ends came to 17 bases. Germline CDR1 and CDR2: MNHEY and SMNVEV (reference sequence). CDR3 nucleotides: TGTGCCAGCAGTTTAATTTCCGGGACGGCCTTGCATTTT. It yields the protein CASSLISGTALHF.

The chain couples TRBV5-4 to TRBJ2-5; 9 bases are a match to TRBD2. The CDR3 loop spans 18 amino acids. Germline assignment: CDR1 SGHNT and CDR2 YYREEE (reference sequence). V was clipped by 0 bases and J by 0 bases; unmatched bases: 9. CDR3 coding DNA: TGTGCCAGCAGCTTGGAACCTTTCGCGGGAGGGCACCAAGAGACCCAGTACTTC. Protein: CASSLEPFAGGHQETQYF.

This rearrangement joins TRBV19 to TRBJ2-5, with 8 positions matching TRBD2. The germline gives CDR1 LNHDA, CDR2 SQIVND (reference sequence). The junction had 11 bases not matched to a gene; V was cut back by 5 bases and J by 6 bases. This CDR3 is built from 15 residues. In nucleotides, the CDR3 is TGTGCCAGTAGTCCTAACCGAGCGGGAGAGCAGACCCAGTACTTC. Translating it yields CASSPNRAGEQTQYF.

The count of this clone is one. This chain links TRBV7-3 with TRBJ1-2, with TRBD1 as a possible D gene (6 bases). Trimming removed 6 bases from V and 4 bases from J, with 21 bases in between. The CDR3 is made up of 16 amino acids. CDR1 and CDR2 from the germline V gene are SGHTA and FQGTGA. In nucleotides, the CDR3 is TGTGCCAGCAGTTTGGGGCCGGGTGAGGGGGTCTATGGCTACACCTTC. This gives the protein CASSLGPGEGVYGYTF.

V gene TRBV28 combines with J gene TRBJ2-7; D is ambiguous. The V and J ends lost 1 base and 5 bases respectively, with 12 bases between them. CDR1 MDHEN and CDR2 SYDVKM come from the germline V gene. The CDR3 has 14 amino acids. The CDR3 coding sequence is TGTGCCAGCAGTTTATTAGGGCCGGCACACGAGCAGTACTTC. Protein sequence: CASSLLGPAHEQYF.

The V call is TRBV27, the J call TRBJ2-3; TRBD1 or TRBD2 may be the D gene (5 bases each). CDR3 length equals 15 residues. The V end was cut by 5 bases, the J end by 5 bases, with 17 bases between. Germline CDR1 MNHEY, CDR2 SMNVEV (reference sequence). CDR3 sequence reads: CASSPGTQPGDTQYF. CDR3 nucleotide sequence: TGTGCCAGCAGTCCCGGGACCCAACCGGGAGATACGCAGTATTTT.

The chain combines TRBV2 with TRBJ2-5; D uncertain. V dropped 6 bases and J dropped 4 bases, with 9 bases sitting between them. The CDR3 is 12 residues long. Germline CDR1 SNHLY, CDR2 FYNNEI. For the CDR3, the DNA is TGTGCCAGCAGCACTGAAGGAGAGACCCAGTACTTC. As protein: CASSTEGETQYF.

V usage is TRBV5-6 and J usage is TRBJ2-3; 9 bases align to TRBD2. Unmatched junction bases numbered 12, after V lost 4 bases and J lost 6 bases. Germline CDR1 SGHDT, CDR2 YYEEEE. The CDR3 is made up of 16 amino acids. The CDR3 bases are TGTGCCAGCAGCCTCCGGTCAGCGGGAGGAGGGGATACGCAGTATTTT. The encoded protein is CASSLRSAGGGDTQYF.

Regarding this clone: This sample also contains other DNA sequences that code for the same CDR3. The chain carries TRBV18 and TRBJ2-5, with no clear D. Trimming pared 2 bases from V and 0 bases from J, leaving 1 base between. The CDR3 runs 12 residues. In germline, CDR1 is KGHSH, CDR2 LQKENI. This chain's CDR3 is CASSPYQETQYF. CDR3 coding DNA: TGTGCCAGCTCACCATACCAAGAGACCCAGTACTTC.

This chain joins TRBV5-4 and TRBJ1-2; D uncertain. Germline-derived CDR1 and CDR2 are SGHNT and YYREEE (reference sequence). Deletions cut 9 bases from V and 6 bases from J, with 21 bases between. The CDR3 loop spans 14 amino acids. CDR3 in DNA: TGTGCCACCCTTAGTAAGGGCCTATCGAATGGCTACACCTTC. Protein product: CATLSKGLSNGYTF.